This T cell receptor (beta chain) is drawn from a study of patients and donors after allogeneic stem cell transplantation. Using its own MiXCR run on the RT-PCR reads, TCRdb lists one record per CDR3 protein. The sample has about a million distinct CDR3 sequences; about a sixth are singletons. Germline lookup yields CDR1 ENHRY and CDR2 SYGVKD. The length of the CDR3 is 14 residues. V lost 2 bases to trimming and J lost 7 bases, with 15 bases between them. This clonotype was obtained from a human donor who was either an allogeneic HSCT recipient or a stem cell or donor lymphocyte infusion donor (not recorded which). It is not recorded whose cells these are; they may come from a transplant donor. The rearrangement joins TRBV10-3 to TRBJ2-7; D remains unclear. The sample taken for sequencing was blood, either unsorted or a sorted T cell fraction (not recorded which). This CDR3 is CAISEQGQVGEQYF. As DNA, the CDR3 is TGTGCCATCAGTGAGCAAGGGCAAGTAGGTGAGCAGTACTTC.